Below, 7 T cell receptor beta chains from the same sample are listed, as sequenced in a study of molecular identifiers for immune sequencing clone quantification. TCRdb re-derived calls from the PCR reads in MiXCR, one entry per CDR3 protein. This sample has just under 650,000 distinct CDR3 sequences, with about 20% found just once. The specimen sequenced was naive CD8+ T cells from blood, with Jurkat cell RNA spiked in. As for subset: FACS-sorted CD8+CD4-CCR7+CD45RA+ naive T cells. The origin of the receptors is a human donor in good health. Some libraries in this study had Jurkat cell RNA spiked in.

This clonotype has at least ten counts. The gene calls are TRBV6-2 or TRBV6-3 and TRBJ1-1; tentatively, D is TRBD1 (6 bases). Germline assignment: CDR1 MNHEY and CDR2 SVGEGT. V shed 0 bases and J shed 5 bases, with 7 bases lying between them. The CDR3 loop spans 13 amino acids. CDR3 nucleotides: TGTGCCAGCAGTTACTCCGGACAGACTGAAGCTTTCTTT. Its protein is CASSYSGQTEAFF.

This clonotype was picked up one time. This chain links TRBV5-1 with TRBJ2-1; 7 nucleotides align to TRBD1. V lost 4 bases and J lost 2; bases outside the gene matches: 9. The CDR3 contains 16 residues. Germline values: CDR1 SGHRS, CDR2 YFSETQ. The DNA of the CDR3 is TGCGCCAGCAGCCTTAGTCCCGGGACAGCCTACAATGAGCAGTTCTTC. Its protein product is CASSLSPGTAYNEQFF.

This clonotype was observed many times. The chain links TRBV19 to TRBJ2-7, with D possibly TRBD1 on 5 matching bases. CDR3 size: 15 residues. Trimming removed 3 bases from V and 5 bases from J, with 17 bases in between. Germline CDR1 and CDR2: LNHDA and SQIVND (reference sequence). CDR3 in DNA: TGTGCCAGTAGTATTAGTCCCGCAGGGTTCCACGAGCAGTACTTC. Residues: CASSISPAGFHEQYF.

A few counts support this clonotype. This CDR3 fails to terminate in the conserved phenylalanine or tryptophan, so it likely reflects a read error. V is TRBV7-9 and J is TRBJ2-7; the match to TRBD1 covers 7 bases. Germline lookup yields CDR1 SEHNR and CDR2 FQNEAQ (reference sequence). With V trimmed by 4 bases and J by 1 base, 4 bases remained unmatched. The CDR3 loop spans 14 amino acids. CDR3 sequence reads: CASSSGQVSYEQYS. The CDR3 region has the DNA TGTGCCAGCAGCTCCGGACAGGTGTCCTACGAGCAGTACTCC.

Of note for this clonotype: A much bigger clone sits one base away, suggesting this may be a read error. The V and J genes are TRBV7-9 and TRBJ2-7; possibly TRBD1 for D (6 bases). CDR3 length: 15 residues. In germline, CDR1 is SEHNR, CDR2 FQNEAQ (reference sequence). The DNA for the CDR3 is TGTGCCAGCAGCCCTCCCGGGACACCTTCCTACGGGCAGTACTTC. Encoded protein: CASSPPGTPSYGQYF.

This clonotype occurred many times. The V gene is TRBV9, the J gene TRBJ2-7, with D perhaps TRBD1 (5 bases). The germline V and J ends were trimmed by 3 bases and 5 bases, with 24 bases remaining between them. The CDR3 has 17 amino acids. Germline V gene lookup returns CDR1 SGDLS and CDR2 YYNGEE. Here the CDR3 DNA reads TGTGCCAGCAGCGCCTTCATTAGCTCCTCAATACAGGACGAGCAGTACTTC. Translating it yields CASSAFISSSIQDEQYF.

This clonotype has at least ten counts. This sequence joins TRBV6-2 or TRBV6-3 and TRBJ2-4; D is possibly TRBD1 (6 bases). Trimming shortened V by 3 bases and J by 9 bases, and 12 bases separated the two germline ends. The CDR3 sequence is 13 residues long. CDR1 is MNHEY, CDR2 SVGEGT, per germline. CDR3 loop: CASSYLQGVIQYF. The CDR3 nucleotides read TGTGCCAGCAGTTATTTACAGGGAGTCATTCAGTACTTC.